This TCR beta chain was captured by sequencing in a study of blood T cells in healthy people across ages. Overall study findings and caveats: Diversity figures based on one million T cells were deemed too low.

Details on this clonotype: Its target is unknown.

Through a sample-barcoded 5' primer and a J-beta primer mix, a second PCR was run for about 6 to 11 cycles. A tag from a template-switch adaptor with 12 random nucleotides marked each cDNA molecule. TCRdb re-called the 5' RACE reads with MiXCR, one entry per CDR3 protein. The sample shows roughly 2 million distinct CDR3 sequences, around 48% of them seen only once. This CDR3 has 14 residues. The germline CDR1 and CDR2 sequences are LGHNA and YSLEER. Sequenced material: blood. The V call is TRBV4-3, the J call TRBJ2-4, with 9 bases lining up with TRBD2. Gene TRBJ2-7 matches the end of the DNA better, so the J call may be wrong. The sequence derives from a woman aged 40 to 50 in good health. This CDR3 is CASSQVAGGAEQYF. The DNA for the CDR3 is TGCGCCAGCAGCCAAGTTGCGGGGGGGGCCGAGCAGTACTTC.